This T cell receptor beta chain was sequenced during a study of vaccination and CD4 T cells after COVID-19. Treatment noted: approximately 10-day PBMC culture with coronavirus spike peptide pools or control peptides (ViraFEST assay). This clonotype was seen once. Its specificity is not known. The CDR3 is 15 amino acids. Germline CDR1 SGHTA, CDR2 FQGNSA. Between the trimmed V and J ends, which lost 1 base and 7 bases, there was a span of 14 bases. The Oncomine TCR Beta short-read assay sequenced DNA from cultured CD4+ T cells. TCRdb ran MiXCR on the PCR reads and lists one entry per CDR3 protein. Of some 18,000 distinct CDR3 sequences listed, roughly 70% were seen once; the top ten hold 4.5% to 7%.

The chain couples TRBV7-2 to TRBJ1-3; the D gene is possibly TRBD1 (6 bases). The sample was CD4+ T cells from blood, cultured in vitro. The receptor was derived from a human donor who had recovered from COVID-19. CDR3 residues: CASSLGGGARNTIYF. CDR3 sequence (DNA): TGTGCCAGCAGCTTAGGAGGGGGGGCCAGGAACACCATATATTTT.